Reported below is one TCR beta chain. Antigen: not known. These data originate in a study of graft-versus-host responses after intestinal transplantation. Study in general: Isolated intestinal, liver-intestinal, or multivisceral transplants had been given to the recipients.

Overall study results and limits: Declining HvG levels early post-transplant were linked to peak circulating GvH clone levels. Recipient bone marrow held GvH clones, some seen earlier in ileum or blood. High graft-versus-host to host-versus-graft clonal ratios were found in allografts of patients who had graft-donor T cell macrochimerism.

Data came from immunoSEQ multiplex PCR; TCRdb stores just in-frame clones and leaves some out. The sample shows about 13,000 clones, approximately 85% of them seen only once. This TCR was recovered from a human patient who received an intestinal transplant, so some T cells may come from the graft donor. Sequenced here: PBMCs, sampled after intestinal transplantation.

The CDR3 here is CASSLDSDSYEQYF. In nucleotides, the CDR3 is TGTGCCAGCAGCTTGGATTCCGACTCCTACGAGCAGTACTTC. The chain links TRBV5-4 to TRBJ2-7; D remains ambiguous. Germline CDR1 is SGHNT and CDR2 is YYREEE (reference sequence). CDR3 length: 14 amino acids. V was pared by 0 bases and J by 0 bases, with 7 bases between.